This T cell receptor beta chain was observed in a study of breast tumors, draining lymph nodes, adjacent tissues. CDR1 and CDR2 from the germline V gene are SGHVS and FNYEAQ. Trimming shortened V by 1 base and J by 9 bases, and 13 bases separated the two germline ends. The CDR3 totals 15 residues. This clonotype occurred many times. TCRdb reprocessed the multiplex PCR reads via MiXCR and lists one record per CDR3 protein. Of under 250,000 distinct CDR3 sequences in the sample, about 32% were seen once. Axillary draining lymph nodes of breast cancer patients supplied the node samples. The chain joins TRBV7-6 to TRBJ1-6; no clear D gene. Specimen: axillary lymph node tissue. The clonotype comes from a female donor with breast cancer. Some clones in this sample may be carry-over from other donors' samples. The CDR3 sequence is CASSLEGNRGSPLHF. CDR3 DNA: TGTGCCAGCAGCTTAGAGGGAAATCGGGGTTCACCCCTCCACTTT. The full variable domain, completed using reference TRBV7-6 and TRBJ1-6, is GAGVSQSPRYKVTKRGQDVALRCDPISGHVSLYWYRQALGQGPEFLTYFNYEAQQDKSGLPNDRFSAERPEGSISTLTIQRTEQRDSAMYRCASSLEGNRGSPLHFGNGTRLTVT.